The 32 T cell receptor beta chains presented below share a single source sample, sequenced in a study of cytomegalovirus exposure and HLA in healthy donors. Use of 60 Vbeta and 13 Jbeta primers characterized the PCR. Some clones are missing from TCRdb's copy, which holds only in-frame ones; the method was immunoSEQ multiplex PCR. This sample yields roughly 86,000 clones, of which roughly 67% are seen a single time; 20% to 25% belongs to the top ten. The sequencing sample was made of PBMCs. Receptor source: a woman between 45 and 60 years old in good health and CMV-seropositive.

The V gene is TRBV12-5, the J gene TRBJ1-5; 8 bases align to TRBD1. Germline CDR1 and CDR2: LGHNT and FRNRAP. The CDR3 has 17 residues. V shed 2 bases, J shed 2 bases, and the junction held 8 bases outside the gene matches. CDR3 amino acids: CASGLPTGERGNQPQHF. CDR3 coding DNA: TGTGCTAGTGGTTTGCCGACAGGGGAGCGGGGCAATCAGCCCCAGCATTTT.

The chain carries TRBV6-5 and TRBJ2-7; tentatively, D is TRBD1 (6 bases). This CDR3 comprises 15 residues. Germline V CDR1 and CDR2: MNHEY, SVGAGI. Deletions cut 7 bases from V and 3 bases from J, with 19 bases between. The CDR3 is CASIQGGQGYYEQYF. The CDR3, as DNA: TGTGCCAGCATCCAAGGGGGACAAGGGTACTACGAGCAGTACTTC.

V usage is TRBV6-1 and J usage is TRBJ1-5, with D uncertain. Between the trimmed V and J ends, which lost 3 bases and 5 bases, there was a span of 8 bases. This CDR3 has 13 amino acids. The germline gives CDR1 MNHNS, CDR2 SASEGT. CDR3 sequence: CASSEAFYQPQHF. CDR3 DNA: TGTGCCAGCAGTGAGGCATTCTATCAGCCCCAGCATTTT.

The chain joins TRBV5-1 to TRBJ2-1; TRBD1 aligns across 12 bases. Germline trimming cut 3 bases from V and 9 bases from J; bases unmatched to any gene: 7. Germline CDR1 is SGHRS and CDR2 is YFSETQ. This CDR3 contains 15 residues. CDR3 protein: CASSSRDRGQSEQFF. CDR3 nucleotides: TGCGCCAGCAGCTCCCGGGACAGGGGGCAAAGTGAGCAGTTCTTC.

The chain recombines TRBV10-2 with TRBJ2-5, with D possibly matching TRBD2 (5 bases). Trimming removed 6 bases at V and 2 bases at J, with 10 bases between. This CDR3 is 13 amino acids long. Germline values: CDR1 WSHSY, CDR2 SAAADI. The CDR3 DNA is TGCGCCAGCAGGCGGGTCCGACAAGAGACCCAGTACTTC. Amino acids: CASRRVRQETQYF.

The chain couples TRBV7-2 to TRBJ2-7; 7 nucleotides match TRBD1. With 0 bases clipped from V and 1 base from J, the junction kept 6 bases outside the gene matches. The germline V gene encodes CDR1 SGHTA and CDR2 FQGNSA. CDR3 length equals 16 residues. In DNA, the CDR3 is TGTGCCAGCAGCTTAGCGAGTTGGGACAGATCCTACGAGCAGTACTTC. Its translation: CASSLASWDRSYEQYF. The full variable domain, in which reference TRBV7-2 and TRBJ2-7 provide the parts outside the CDR3, is GAGVSQSPSNKVTEKGKDVELRCDPISGHTALYWYRQSLGQGLEFLIYFQGNSAPDKSGLPSDRFSAERTGGSVSTLTIQRTQQEDSAVYLCASSLASWDRSYEQYFGPGTRLTVT.

The chain is built from TRBV7-2 and TRBJ2-1; 10 nucleotides agree with TRBD2. Per germline, CDR1 SGHTA and CDR2 FQGNSA. The CDR3 covers 16 residues. With V trimmed by 4 bases and J by 2 bases, 5 bases remained unmatched. Here the CDR3 DNA reads TGTGCCAGCAGCTCTAGCGGGGGAAACACCTACAATGAGCAGTTCTTC. It encodes CASSSSGGNTYNEQFF.

The chain uses TRBV4-3 and TRBJ2-7; tentative D call: TRBD1 (5 bases). Trimming took 0 bases from V and 2 from J, leaving 11 bases between them. Germline CDR1 reads LGHNA; CDR2 reads YSLEER. The CDR3 is 15 residues long. This CDR3 is CASSQEYQGPYEQYF. DNA for the CDR3: TGCGCCAGCAGCCAAGAGTACCAGGGTCCCTACGAGCAGTACTTC.

In its sample, this clone was seen a few times. V is TRBV27 and J is TRBJ1-1, with 7 positions matching TRBD1. This CDR3 has 17 amino acids. CDR1 and CDR2 from the germline V gene are MNHEY and SMNVEV (reference sequence). V lost 4 bases and J lost 4; bases outside the gene matches: 15. CDR3 in amino acids: CASSWFWTGGGGTEAFF. Written as DNA, the CDR3 is TGTGCCAGCAGTTGGTTTTGGACAGGCGGAGGGGGCACTGAAGCTTTCTTT.

J is TRBJ1-6 and V is TRBV5-6, with a weak D call TRBD1 (6 bases). The germline V gene encodes CDR1 SGHDT and CDR2 YYEEEE. The V and J ends lost 0 bases and 15 bases respectively, with 13 bases between them. This CDR3 has 13 amino acids. In DNA form, the CDR3 reads TGTGCCAGCAGCTTGGGGTCAGGGGCAGTCCTCCACTTT. The encoded protein is CASSLGSGAVLHF.

The CDR3 reads CASRLTLNTEAFF. The DNA of the CDR3 is TGTGCCAGCAGGCTGACTCTGAACACTGAAGCTTTCTTT. The V and J genes are TRBV27 and TRBJ1-1; D is uncertain. The CDR3 has 13 residues. With 6 bases removed from V and 0 bases from J, the gap between germline ends came to 8 bases. From germline, CDR1 is MNHEY and CDR2 SMNVEV (reference sequence).

This clone was picked up a small number of times. The chain uses TRBV5-5 and TRBJ1-1; D unclear. The CDR3 is 13 amino acids. V was cut by 0 bases and J by 5 bases, with 8 bases left in between. Germline V gene lookup returns CDR1 SGHKS and CDR2 YYEKEE (reference sequence). The CDR3 coding sequence is TGTGCCAGCAGCTTGGGGGCCTGGACTGAAGCTTTCTTT. This translates into CASSLGAWTEAFF.

The chain is built from TRBV6-5 and TRBJ1-4; D call uncertain. The CDR3 consists of 13 residues. CDR1 is MNHEY and CDR2 is SVGAGI in the germline V gene. V was trimmed by 5 bases and J by 8 bases, leaving 12 bases between them. The DNA for the CDR3 is TGTGCCAGCAGTAACGGGAGTGGGGAAAAACTGTTTTTT. Amino acids: CASSNGSGEKLFF.

The rearrangement uses TRBV5-6 and TRBJ1-5; no firm D call. The V end lost 4 bases, the J end lost 4 bases, and 9 bases lay between the germline ends. The V gene's germline CDR1 is SGHDT and CDR2 YYEEEE. The CDR3 contains 13 residues. The CDR3 DNA is TGTGCCAGCAGCCCGGGTCGGAATCAGCCCCAGCATTTT. Its translation: CASSPGRNQPQHF.

This clone was recorded only once. The rearrangement uses TRBV14 and TRBJ2-3; TRBD2 agrees at 10 bases. The V gene's germline CDR1 is SGHDN and CDR2 FVKESK. Trimming removed 0 bases from V and 5 bases from J; junction bases left unmatched: 8. The CDR3 is made up of 17 amino acids. DNA for the CDR3: TGTGCCAGCAGCCAAGAACTGCAGCGGGGGGGGAGAGATACGCAGTATTTT. It is translated as CASSQELQRGGRDTQYF.

This chain links TRBV2 with TRBJ2-1; 8 bases line up with TRBD2. Unmatched junction bases numbered 6, after V lost 5 bases and J lost 3 bases. The CDR3 has 15 amino acids. CDR1 and CDR2 (germline): SNHLY, FYNNEI. The CDR3 DNA reads TGTGCCAGCAGTAGACTAAGCGGGGGCTACAATGAGCAGTTCTTC. This encodes CASSRLSGGYNEQFF.

The J gene is TRBJ2-3, the V gene TRBV5-6; 8 bases align to TRBD2. The germline V gene has CDR1 SGHDT and CDR2 YYEEEE. CDR3 length: 14 residues. The V gene end was trimmed by 4 bases and the J gene end by 4 bases; junction bases not matched to a gene: 5. CDR3 DNA sequence: TGTGCCAGCAGCGGGACTAGTTCCCCAGATACGCAGTATTTT. Protein sequence: CASSGTSSPDTQYF.

This sequence joins TRBV5-4 and TRBJ2-1, with 8 bases that match TRBD2. The CDR3 is 14 amino acids. V shed 2 bases and J 6 bases; nucleotides not matched to a gene: 4. CDR1 and CDR2 (germline): SGHNT, YYREEE (reference sequence). CDR3 sequence (DNA): TGTGCCAGCAGCTTTAAGGGACTAGTCAATGAGCAGTTCTTC. It encodes CASSFKGLVNEQFF.

This clone was seen only a few times. This chain uses TRBV6-1 with TRBJ1-4; possible D gene TRBD1, 5 bases. V was pared by 7 bases and J by 8 bases, with 11 bases between. The germline gives CDR1 MNHNS, CDR2 SASEGT. This CDR3 has 12 amino acids. CDR3: CASTQGREKLFF. For the CDR3, the DNA is TGTGCCAGCACCCAGGGCAGGGAAAAACTGTTTTTT.

V and J are TRBV7-2 and TRBJ1-3; the D is unclear. Per the germline V gene, CDR1 is SGHTA and CDR2 is FQGNSA. The CDR3 spans 14 residues. V lost 5 bases and J lost 6, with 14 bases in between. CDR3 amino acids: CASSARHLENTIYF. CDR3 DNA: TGTGCCAGCAGCGCGCGACACCTGGAAAACACCATATATTTT. The whole variable domain, filled in from reference TRBV7-2 and TRBJ1-3, reads GAGVSQSPSNKVTEKGKDVELRCDPISGHTALYWYRQSLGQGLEFLIYFQGNSAPDKSGLPSDRFSAERTGGSVSTLTIQRTQQEDSAVYLCASSARHLENTIYFGEGSWLTVV.

The V and J genes are TRBV9 and TRBJ1-3, with TRBD1 as a possible D gene (5 bases). The CDR3 is 14 residues long. Germline V gives CDR1 SGDLS, CDR2 YYNGEE. V lost 2 bases to trimming and J lost 7 bases, with 13 bases between them. CDR3 loop: CASSVGGGGNTIYF. The CDR3 DNA reads TGTGCCAGCAGCGTTGGTGGGGGAGGCAACACCATATATTTT. Based on the CDR3 plus reference TRBV9 and TRBJ1-3, the full variable domain is DSGVTQTPKHLITATGQRVTLRCSPRSGDLSVYWYQQSLDQGLQFLIQYYNGEERAKGNILERFSAQQFPDLHSELNLSSLELGDSALYFCASSVGGGGNTIYFGEGSWLTVV.

This chain links TRBV6-5 with TRBJ1-1; 8 nucleotides align to TRBD1. J was trimmed by 0 bases and V by 5 bases; bases with no gene match: 5. The length of the CDR3 is 15 residues. In germline, CDR1 is MNHEY, CDR2 SVGAGI. The CDR3 loop is CASSRTGTMNTEAFF. The CDR3 coding sequence is TGTGCCAGCAGTCGGACAGGGACCATGAACACTGAAGCTTTCTTT.

This chain uses TRBV27 with TRBJ1-2; 8 nucleotides agree with TRBD1. V was clipped by 4 bases and J by 4 bases; unmatched bases: 11. Per germline, CDR1 MNHEY and CDR2 SMNVEV (reference sequence). This CDR3 has 16 amino acids. The CDR3 nucleotides are TGTGCCAGCAGTTCCGGACAGGGTTCGCCTGGCTATGGCTACACCTTC. Its protein is CASSSGQGSPGYGYTF.

The chain couples TRBV18 to TRBJ2-3, with TRBD1 as a possible D gene (6 bases). Germline V lookup: CDR1 KGHSH, CDR2 LQKENI. The ends were cut back, 0 bases at V and 2 bases at J, with 9 bases in the middle. This CDR3 contains 15 residues. In DNA form, the CDR3 reads TGTGCCAGCTCACCACCGGGGGCGGTCACAGATACGCAGTATTTT. It yields the protein CASSPPGAVTDTQYF.

The chain employs TRBV1 and TRBJ1-1; the D call TRBD1 from the table was never checked on the DNA. TRBV1 is a known pseudogene. CDR3 length equals 15 residues. The chain's CDR3 is CTSSQESQENTEAFF. The DNA of the CDR3 is TGCACCAGCAGCCAAGAGAGCCAGGAGAACACTGAAGCTTTCTTT.

The V call is TRBV16, the J call TRBJ2-1; no reliable D call. V dropped 0 bases and J dropped 4 bases, with 7 bases sitting between them. CDR3 length: 14 amino acids. From germline, CDR1 is KGHSY and CDR2 FQNENV. CDR3 DNA sequence: TGTGCCAGCAGCCAATCGATCACTTACAATGAGCAGTTCTTC. Translating gives CASSQSITYNEQFF.

The rearrangement links TRBV15 to TRBJ1-5, with 8 bases matching TRBD1. The germline V gene encodes CDR1 LNHNV and CDR2 YYDKDF (reference sequence). CDR3 length: 14 amino acids. V shed 4 bases, J shed 7 bases, and the junction held 6 bases outside the gene matches. The CDR3 reads CATSIGQGRQPQHF. CDR3 nucleotide sequence: TGTGCCACCAGCATTGGACAGGGAAGGCAGCCCCAGCATTTT.

In nucleotides, the CDR3 is TGCGCCAGCAGCCAAGAAGCACTCTACGAGCAGTACTTC. Protein: CASSQEALYEQYF. The chain combines TRBV5-1 with TRBJ2-7; D is ambiguous. Germline V gene sequence: CDR1 SGHRS, CDR2 YFSETQ. The CDR3 extends over 13 amino acids. V lost 4 bases to trimming and J lost 3 bases, with 11 bases between them.

The rearrangement joins TRBV6-5 to TRBJ2-3; the D gene is possibly TRBD1 (6 bases). Per the germline V gene, CDR1 is MNHEY and CDR2 is SVGAGI. The V end lost 2 bases, the J end lost 4 bases, and 7 bases lay between the germline ends. The CDR3 extends over 13 amino acids. This CDR3 reads CASSYGQSDTQYF. The DNA for the CDR3 is TGTGCCAGCAGTTACGGACAGTCAGATACGCAGTATTTT.

The chain is built from TRBV16 and TRBJ1-1, with D hard to call. The length of the CDR3 is 16 residues. Germline V gene lookup returns CDR1 KGHSY and CDR2 FQNENV. V shed 1 base and J shed 1 base, with 13 bases lying between them. The CDR3 nucleotides read TGTGCCAGCAGCCAATTCAATCCATCTACGAACACTGAAGCTTTCTTT. Translating gives CASSQFNPSTNTEAFF. Complete variable domain (other parts from reference TRBV16 and TRBJ1-1): GEEVAQTPKHLVRGEGQKAKLYCAPIKGHSYVFWYQQVLKNEFKFLISFQNENVFDETGMPKERFSAKCLPNSPCSLEIQATKLEDSAVYFCASSQFNPSTNTEAFFGQGTRLTVV.

The rearrangement links TRBV10-2 to TRBJ1-4, with 11 bases aligning to TRBD1. There are 14 residues in the CDR3. Trimming took 7 bases from V and 7 from J; bases not matched to a gene: 5. Germline lookup yields CDR1 WSHSY and CDR2 SAAADI. Written as DNA, the CDR3 is TGCGCCAGCAACCCGGGACAGGGGGGTGAAAAACTGTTTTTT. Its translation: CASNPGQGGEKLFF.

The rearrangement joins TRBV7-3 to TRBJ2-5, with 14 positions matching TRBD2. The CDR3 extends over 16 amino acids. The germline V gene encodes CDR1 SGHTA and CDR2 FQGTGA. Unmatched junction bases numbered 6, after V lost 5 bases and J lost 4 bases. DNA of the CDR3: TGTGCCAGCAGCCCGACTAGCGGGGGGGCCGGAGAGACCCAGTACTTC. It yields the protein CASSPTSGGAGETQYF.